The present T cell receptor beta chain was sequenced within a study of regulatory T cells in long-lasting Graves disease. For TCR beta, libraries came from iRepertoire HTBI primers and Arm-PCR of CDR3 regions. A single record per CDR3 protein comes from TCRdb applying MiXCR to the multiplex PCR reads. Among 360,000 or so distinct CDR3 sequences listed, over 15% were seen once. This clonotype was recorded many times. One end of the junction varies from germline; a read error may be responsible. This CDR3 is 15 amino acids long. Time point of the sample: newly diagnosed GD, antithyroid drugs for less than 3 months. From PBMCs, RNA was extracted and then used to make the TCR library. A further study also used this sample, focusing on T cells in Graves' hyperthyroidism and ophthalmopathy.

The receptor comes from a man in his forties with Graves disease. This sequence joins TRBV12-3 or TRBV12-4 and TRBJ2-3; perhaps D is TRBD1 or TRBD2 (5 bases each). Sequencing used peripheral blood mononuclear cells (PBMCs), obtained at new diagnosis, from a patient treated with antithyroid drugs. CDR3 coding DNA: TGTGCCAGCACCCAGCGGTCCTACGGCACAGGTACGCAGTATTTT. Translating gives CASTQRSYGTGTQYF.